This TCR beta chain was obtained from a study of T cell clonotyping in hematopoietic cell transplantation (dated by TCRdb to about 2021). Broadly, across the study: A total of roughly 150 blood samples were collected in the study from roughly 33 consecutive transplant recipients and their related donors. Patient recruitment ran from September 2015 to January 2017, and follow-up continued until September 2020 or death. What the work shows at the level of the full study, not this receptor alone: Inverse Simpson Index values from donors and from recipients before transplant predicted broader TCR repertoire diversity after transplant. Only a small fraction of recipient repertoires overlapped donor repertoires, with over 97% appearing de novo at the given depth. The sample size was limited and the cells went unsorted, which meant the CD4 and CD8 repertoire contributions could not be told apart. After transplant, TCR diversity in recipients dropped, and pathologically expanded clonotypes climbed progressively between day 30 and day 180.

CDR1 and CDR2 were assigned from the germline V gene as KGHSH and LQKENI. From its cysteine to its phenylalanine, the CDR3 spans 16 amino acids. Only CDR3 DNA remains: 48 bases, in frame from the first base. Cut back by 1 base and 2 bases, the V and J ends lie 12 bases apart. The time point label for this specimen denotes: 100 days after allo-HCT. Blood from recipients was drawn roughly 28 days before transplant, then again at days 30, 100 and 180 after transplant. Using Nuclei Lysis Solution, genomic DNA was extracted from unfractionated peripheral blood mononuclear cells that were either fresh or cryopreserved. With the immunoSEQ assay, which is a bias-controlled multiplex PCR relying on V- and J-specific primers, TCR beta CDR3 regions were amplified from genomic DNA. A proprietary barcode and Illumina adapter sequences were added to the CDR3 amplicons in a second PCR step. An Illumina MiSeq instrument was used for sequencing of the CDR3 libraries. The authors' pipeline ran thus. Export and quality control were done with immunoSEQ Analyzer 3.0, while downstream analyses used R Bioconductor and Immunarch. Repertoire metrics were calculated using only productive rearrangements within the normalized downsampled data set. Clonotypes larger than 5 templates in the normalized cohort were defined as pathologically expanded. The Inverse Simpson Index was used to measure repertoire diversity. To capture all clonotypes, the CMV-specificity analyses were run on the non-normalized data set. TCRdb mirrors the immuneACCESS table, restricted to in-frame sequences. Some clones are absent from its copies; in checked studies, under half trace to an unresolved V gene, and the reason for the others is unknown. For V, J and clone size, that table is used; D and trimming come from the DNA. Within this sample are under 7,000 clones, with approximately 87% of them counted one time only. Of the sample, around 6.4% is held by the ten largest clones.

With respect to this clone: Its antigen specificity is not known. No much larger clonotype is one base removed from it; base qualities were not supplied.

This TCR was sampled from a female patient in her forties who had an allogeneic stem cell transplant from a related donor, so the T cells may come from the graft donor. Some clones in this sample may be carry-over from other donors' samples. Recombination linked TRBV18 to TRBJ1-5; no D gene is confidently identified. This sample comprised peripheral blood mononuclear cells, obtained 100 days after allogeneic stem cell transplant. The CDR3 loop reads CASSPLGPGGNQPQHF. The sequenced DNA is TGTGCCAGCTCACCACTAGGTCCTGGGGGCAATCAGCCCCAGCATTTT.